This passage covers 15 T cell receptor beta chains from one sample sequenced in a study of shared clonotypes between healthy human individuals. Clones were read by immunoSEQ multiplex PCR, and TCRdb kept only the in-frame ones, dropping some. The sample records millions of clones, 85% to 95% being singletons. Source material: naive CD4+ T cells sorted from blood. The sample's subset: CD45RA+ positively selected. Source of these receptors: a man between 18 and 29 years old in good health.

The rearrangement joins TRBV28 to TRBJ1-6; a weak D match, TRBD1 (6 bases). The germline V gene encodes CDR1 MDHEN and CDR2 SYDVKM. The CDR3 extends over 16 amino acids. Trimming took 1 base from V and 9 from J, leaving 16 bases between them. CDR3 sequence: CASSLFGGGNGSPLHF. Here the CDR3 DNA reads TGTGCCAGCAGTTTATTCGGAGGGGGAAATGGTTCACCCCTCCACTTT.

This chain links TRBV5-1 with TRBJ2-5; 7 nucleotides match TRBD1. Germline V gives CDR1 SGHRS, CDR2 YFSETQ. After removal of 0 bases from V and 0 bases from J, the junction contained 2 bases not matched to a gene. This CDR3 region has 15 residues. The CDR3 DNA is TGCGCCAGCAGCTTGGCAGGGGGTTACCAAGAGACCCAGTACTTC. It codes for CASSLAGGYQETQYF.

The chain joins TRBV9 to TRBJ1-3; D uncertain. CDR3 length equals 12 residues. V was shortened by 3 bases and J by 4 bases, with 5 bases between the two germline ends. Germline lookup yields CDR1 SGDLS and CDR2 YYNGEE. In DNA form, the CDR3 reads TGTGCCAGCAGCGCACAGGGAAACACCATATATTTT. This translates into CASSAQGNTIYF.

The chain employs TRBV5-8 and TRBJ1-5; D is ambiguous. V was cut by 0 bases and J by 4 bases, with 8 bases left in between. The CDR3 has 14 amino acids. Germline V CDR1 and CDR2: SGHTS, YDEGEE. CDR3 sequence (DNA): TGTGCCAGCAGCTTGGCCCTAGTAAATCAGCCCCAGCATTTT. Translated: CASSLALVNQPQHF.

J is TRBJ2-7 and V is TRBV23-1, with D possibly TRBD1 on 5 matching bases. TRBV23-1 is classed as an ORF, of uncertain function. The V and J ends lost 2 bases and 0 bases respectively, with 14 bases between them. The CDR3 is 16 amino acids. The CDR3 sequence: CASSQHLSTASYEQYF. In DNA, the CDR3 is TGCGCCAGCAGTCAACACCTCTCGACAGCCTCCTACGAGCAGTACTTC.

Only one count was recorded for this clone. The chain recombines TRBV6-5 with TRBJ1-2; no firm D call. Trimming removed 6 bases at V and 8 bases at J, with 19 bases between. CDR1 is MNHEY, CDR2 SVGAGI, per germline. This CDR3 is built from 14 residues. CDR3 coding DNA: TGTGCCAGCAGCCGTGGTCATGAGGGTGGAGGCTACACCTTC. The encoded protein is CASSRGHEGGGYTF.

The chain is built from TRBV7-9 and TRBJ2-3; perhaps D is TRBD1 or TRBD2 (5 bases each). V was clipped by 1 base and J by 2 bases, with 10 bases between them. The germline V gene encodes CDR1 SEHNR and CDR2 FQNEAQ (reference sequence). This CDR3 region has 15 residues. The CDR3 DNA follows: TGTGCCAGCAGCTTAGGAGGGGATACCACAGATACGCAGTATTTT. Encoded protein: CASSLGGDTTDTQYF.

CDR3 sequence (DNA): TGTGCCAGCAGTTATCGGGGGGACCTTAACTATGGCTACACCTTC. Amino acid sequence: CASSYRGDLNYGYTF. V gene TRBV6-6 combines with J gene TRBJ1-2; TRBD1 is a possible D gene (5 bases). CDR3 length: 15 residues. V was trimmed by 3 bases and J by 1 base, leaving 12 bases between them. Germline V lookup: CDR1 MNHNY, CDR2 SVGAGI (reference sequence).

The chain links TRBV11-2 to TRBJ1-2; D unclear. This CDR3 is built from 13 residues. Germline CDR1 is SGHAT and CDR2 is FQNNGV. The germline V and J ends were trimmed by 1 base and 3 bases, with 6 bases remaining between them. CDR3 DNA sequence: TGTGCCAGCAGCTTAGCTGCTTACTATGGCTACACCTTC. Translation gives CASSLAAYYGYTF.

This chain links TRBV19 with TRBJ2-7, with D perhaps matching TRBD2 (6 bases). The CDR3 contains 16 residues. V dropped 4 bases and J dropped 2 bases, with 18 bases sitting between them. CDR1 is LNHDA and CDR2 is SQIVND in the germline V gene (reference sequence). The CDR3 region has the DNA TGTGCCAGTAGTACCCCGGGAGATTTACCTCCCTACGAGCAGTACTTC. It specifies CASSTPGDLPPYEQYF.

This clone was seen once. V gene TRBV6-5 combines with J gene TRBJ2-1; weak D call: TRBD2 (5 bases). CDR1 and CDR2 from the germline V gene are MNHEY and SVGAGI. V lost 4 bases and J lost 6, with 16 bases in between. The CDR3 loop spans 15 amino acids. The chain's CDR3 is CASSSRTPAGNEQFF. CDR3 DNA sequence: TGTGCCAGCAGTTCCCGGACTCCCGCGGGCAATGAGCAGTTCTTC.

The gene calls are TRBV4-1 and TRBJ2-1; TRBD1 might be the D (6 bases). From germline, CDR1 is MGHRA and CDR2 YSYEKL. The germline V and J ends were trimmed by 1 base and 10 bases, with 14 bases remaining between them. The CDR3 contains 14 residues. CDR3 DNA: TGCGCCAGCAGCCAAGTCCAGGGGATTTGGGAGCAGTTCTTC. Encoded protein: CASSQVQGIWEQFF.

The chain is built from TRBV11-2 and TRBJ2-7; 8 positions match TRBD1. The ends lost 1 base at V and 7 bases at J; junction bases unmatched: 9. This CDR3 comprises 15 residues. The germline gives CDR1 SGHAT, CDR2 FQNNGV. The CDR3 sequence is CASSLGGTGSWEQYF. In DNA, the CDR3 is TGTGCCAGCAGCTTAGGGGGGACAGGTTCTTGGGAGCAGTACTTC.

Comments on this clone: A junction end diverges from the germline sequence, so it may reflect a read error. The chain couples TRBV2 to TRBJ2-2, with 12 bases that match TRBD1. The CDR3 loop spans 17 amino acids. Germline V gene data show CDR1 as SNHLY and CDR2 as FYNNEI. The CDR3 loop reads CASRAGTGGIGPGELLF. The CDR3 DNA reads TGTGCCAGCAGGGCCGGGACAGGGGGCATAGGACCTGGGGAGCTGCTTTTT.

The count of this clone is one. The rearrangement uses TRBV6-5 and TRBJ1-5, with D unresolved. The CDR3 is 15 amino acids. V was shortened by 6 bases and J by 0 bases, with 12 bases between the two germline ends. Germline CDR1 MNHEY, CDR2 SVGAGI. The DNA of the CDR3 is TGTGCCAGCAGCCCAATGAGCCATAGCAATCAGCCCCAGCATTTT. It yields the protein CASSPMSHSNQPQHF.